Listed here are 2 T cell receptor beta chains from one sample, sequenced in a study of PD-1 blockade in classical Hodgkin lymphoma. Relapse after autologous stem cell transplantation occurred in every patient, and brentuximab vedotin exposure varied. Method: immunoSEQ multiplex PCR; TCRdb's copy keeps in-frame clones and lacks some. The table includes 90,000 to 100,000 clones, 92% detected once. Material: peripheral blood mononuclear cells (PBMCs), obtained at baseline. All receptors come from a human donor with classical Hodgkin lymphoma.

This sequence joins TRBV5-8 and TRBJ2-7, with D possibly called TRBD1 or TRBD2 (6 bases each). The CDR3 runs 15 residues. The germline gives CDR1 SGHTS, CDR2 YDEGEE. V shed 1 base and J shed 2 bases, with 13 bases lying between them. In nucleotides, the CDR3 is TGTGCCAGCAGCTTGCGACGGGGGCGGACCTACGAGCAGTACTTC. Its translation: CASSLRRGRTYEQYF.

The rearrangement joins TRBV28 to TRBJ2-7; D ambiguous. Germline V gives CDR1 MDHEN, CDR2 SYDVKM. CDR3 length: 10 residues. V lost 5 bases to trimming and J lost 4 bases, with 3 bases between them. The CDR3 DNA reads as TGTGCCAGCAGTAGGTACGAGCAGTACTTC. Amino acid sequence: CASSRYEQYF. The entire variable domain, with the rest obtained from reference TRBV28 and TRBJ2-7, is as follows: DVKVTQSSRYLVKRTGEKVFLECVQDMDHENMFWYRQDPGLGLRLIYFSYDVKMKEKGDIPEGYSVSREKKERFSLILESASTNQTSMYLCASSRYEQYFGPGTRLTVT.